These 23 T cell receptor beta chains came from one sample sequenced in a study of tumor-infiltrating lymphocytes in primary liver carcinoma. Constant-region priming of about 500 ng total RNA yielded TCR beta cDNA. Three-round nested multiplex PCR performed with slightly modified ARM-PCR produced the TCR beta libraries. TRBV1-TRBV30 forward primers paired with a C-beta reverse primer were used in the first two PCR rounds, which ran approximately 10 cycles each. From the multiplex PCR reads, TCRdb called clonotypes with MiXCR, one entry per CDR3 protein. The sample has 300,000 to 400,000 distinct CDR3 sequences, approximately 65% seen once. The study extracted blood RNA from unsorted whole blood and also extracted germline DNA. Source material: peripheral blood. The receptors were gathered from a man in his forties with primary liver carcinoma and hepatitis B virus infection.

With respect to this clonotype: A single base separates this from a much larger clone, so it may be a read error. CDR3 in DNA: TGCGCCAGCAGCCAAGATAGGGGATATGGCTGCACCTTC. Amino acid sequence: CASSQDRGYGCTF. This rearrangement joins TRBV4-3 to TRBJ1-2; maybe TRBD1 (5 bases). The germline V gene encodes CDR1 LGHNA and CDR2 YSLEER. This CDR3 contains 13 residues.

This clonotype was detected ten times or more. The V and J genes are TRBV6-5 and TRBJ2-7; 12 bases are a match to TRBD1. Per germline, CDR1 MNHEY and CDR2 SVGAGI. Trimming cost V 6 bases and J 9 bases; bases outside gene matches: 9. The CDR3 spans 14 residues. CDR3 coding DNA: TGTGCCAGCAGACCCGGGGACAGGGGGCGAGGGCAGTACTTC. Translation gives CASRPGDRGRGQYF.

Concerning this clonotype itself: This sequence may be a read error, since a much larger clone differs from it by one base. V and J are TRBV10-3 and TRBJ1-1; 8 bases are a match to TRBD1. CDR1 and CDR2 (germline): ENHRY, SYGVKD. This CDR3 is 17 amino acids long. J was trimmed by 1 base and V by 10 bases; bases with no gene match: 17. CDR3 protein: CATKLGGGQEGNTEAFF. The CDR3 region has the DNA TGTGCCACCAAATTAGGAGGGGGACAGGAGGGGAACACTGAAGCTTTCTTT.

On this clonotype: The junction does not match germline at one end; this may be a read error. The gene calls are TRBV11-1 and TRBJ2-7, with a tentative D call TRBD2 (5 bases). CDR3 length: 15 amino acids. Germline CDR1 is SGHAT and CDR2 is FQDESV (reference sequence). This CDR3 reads CAISLDFGISGEQYF. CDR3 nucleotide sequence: TGTGCCATCAGCTTAGACTTCGGGATCTCTGGCGAGCAGTACTTC.

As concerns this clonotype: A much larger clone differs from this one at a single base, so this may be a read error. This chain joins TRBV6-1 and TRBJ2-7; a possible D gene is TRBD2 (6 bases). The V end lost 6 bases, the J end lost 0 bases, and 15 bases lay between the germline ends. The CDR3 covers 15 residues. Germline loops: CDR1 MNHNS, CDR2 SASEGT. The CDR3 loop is CASSALAFCSYEQYF. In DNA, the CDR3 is TGTGCCAGCAGCGCTCTAGCGTTCTGCTCCTACGAGCAGTACTTC.

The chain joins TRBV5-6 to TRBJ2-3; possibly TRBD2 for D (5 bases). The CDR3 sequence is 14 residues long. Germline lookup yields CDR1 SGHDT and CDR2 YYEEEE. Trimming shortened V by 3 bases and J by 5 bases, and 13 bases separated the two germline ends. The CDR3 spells CASSSSGSIDTQYF. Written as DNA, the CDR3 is TGTGCCAGCAGCTCCTCGGGGTCCATAGATACGCAGTATTTT.

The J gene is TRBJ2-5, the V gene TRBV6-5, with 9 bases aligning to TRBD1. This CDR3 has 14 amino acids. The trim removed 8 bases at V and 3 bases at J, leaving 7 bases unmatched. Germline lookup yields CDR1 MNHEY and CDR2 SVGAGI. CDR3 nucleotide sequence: TGTGCCAGCTGTCACAGGGGGCTCGAAGAGACCCAGTACTTC. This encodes CASCHRGLEETQYF.

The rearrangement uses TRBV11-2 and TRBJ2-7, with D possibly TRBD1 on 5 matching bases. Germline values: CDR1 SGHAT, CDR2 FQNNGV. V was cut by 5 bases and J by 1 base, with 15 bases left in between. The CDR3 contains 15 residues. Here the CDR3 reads CASSLGQGKSYEQYF. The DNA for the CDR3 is TGTGCCAGCAGCCTCGGACAAGGCAAGTCCTACGAGCAGTACTTC. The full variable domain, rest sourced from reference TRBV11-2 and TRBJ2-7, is EAGVAQSPRYKIIEKRQSVAFWCNPISGHATLYWYQQILGQGPKLLIQFQNNGVVDDSQLPKDRFSAERLKGVDSTLKIQPAKLEDSAVYLCASSLGQGKSYEQYFGPGTRLTVT.

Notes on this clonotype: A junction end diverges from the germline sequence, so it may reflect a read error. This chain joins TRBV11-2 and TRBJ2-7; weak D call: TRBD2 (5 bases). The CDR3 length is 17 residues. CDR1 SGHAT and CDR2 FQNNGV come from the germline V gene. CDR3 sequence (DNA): TGTGCCAACAGCTTAGACCACGGCGGGCAGAGTTCCTACGAGCAGTACTTC. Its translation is CANSLDHGGQSSYEQYF.

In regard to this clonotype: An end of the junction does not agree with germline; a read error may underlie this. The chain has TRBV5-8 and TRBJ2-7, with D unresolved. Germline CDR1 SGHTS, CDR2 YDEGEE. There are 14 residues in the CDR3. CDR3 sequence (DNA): TGTGCCAGCAGCTTGGTGGGGATCTCCTACGAGCAGCACTTC. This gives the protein CASSLVGISYEQHF.

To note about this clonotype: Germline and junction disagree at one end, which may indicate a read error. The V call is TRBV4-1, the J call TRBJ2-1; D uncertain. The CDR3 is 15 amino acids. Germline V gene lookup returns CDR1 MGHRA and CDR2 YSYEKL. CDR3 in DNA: TGCGCCAGCAGCCAAACACCCGTGAATAACAATGAGCAGCTCTTC. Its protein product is CASSQTPVNNNEQLF.

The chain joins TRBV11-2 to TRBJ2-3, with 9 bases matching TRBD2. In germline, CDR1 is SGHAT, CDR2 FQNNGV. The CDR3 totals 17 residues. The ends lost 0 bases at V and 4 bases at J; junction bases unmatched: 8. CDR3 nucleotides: TGTGCCAGCAGCTTAGAATCTCCCCTAGCGGGATCAGATACGCAGTATTTT. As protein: CASSLESPLAGSDTQYF.

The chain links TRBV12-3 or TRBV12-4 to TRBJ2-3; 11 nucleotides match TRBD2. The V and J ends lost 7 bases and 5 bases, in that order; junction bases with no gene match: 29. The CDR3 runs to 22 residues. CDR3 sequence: CASNTPGDEGRLAGGGIDTQYF. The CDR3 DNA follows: TGTGCCAGCAACACCCCCGGGGATGAGGGGCGGCTAGCGGGAGGAGGGATAGATACGCAGTATTTT.

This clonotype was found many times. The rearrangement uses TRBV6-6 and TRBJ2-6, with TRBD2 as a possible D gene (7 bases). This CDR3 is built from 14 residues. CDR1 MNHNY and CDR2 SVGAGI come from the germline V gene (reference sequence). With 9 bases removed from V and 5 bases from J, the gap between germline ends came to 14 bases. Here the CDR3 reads CASRGGDRANVLTF. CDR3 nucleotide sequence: TGTGCCAGTAGGGGGGGGGACAGGGCCAACGTCCTGACTTTC.

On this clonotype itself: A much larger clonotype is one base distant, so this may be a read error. CDR3 sequence reads: CSVDPTSVLGIDTQYF. Here the CDR3 DNA reads TGCAGCGTTGACCCAACTAGCGTTCTCGGCATAGATACGCAGTATTTT. The rearrangement links TRBV29-1 to TRBJ2-3; 7 nucleotides match TRBD2. The trim removed 3 bases at V and 5 bases at J, leaving 14 bases unmatched. Germline CDR1 reads SQVTM; CDR2 reads ANQGSEA. The CDR3 is made up of 16 amino acids.

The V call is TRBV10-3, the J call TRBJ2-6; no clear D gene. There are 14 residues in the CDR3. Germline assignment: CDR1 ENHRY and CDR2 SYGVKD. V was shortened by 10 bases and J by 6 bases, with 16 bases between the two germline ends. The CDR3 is CATGSLGVANVLTF. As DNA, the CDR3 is TGTGCCACTGGCTCTCTGGGTGTGGCCAACGTCCTGACTTTC.

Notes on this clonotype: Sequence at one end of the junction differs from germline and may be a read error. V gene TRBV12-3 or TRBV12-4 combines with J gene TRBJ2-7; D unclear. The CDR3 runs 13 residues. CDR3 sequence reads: CASSERQTYEQYF. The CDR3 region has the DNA TGTGCCAGCTCGGAGAGGCAAACCTACGAGCAGTATTTC.

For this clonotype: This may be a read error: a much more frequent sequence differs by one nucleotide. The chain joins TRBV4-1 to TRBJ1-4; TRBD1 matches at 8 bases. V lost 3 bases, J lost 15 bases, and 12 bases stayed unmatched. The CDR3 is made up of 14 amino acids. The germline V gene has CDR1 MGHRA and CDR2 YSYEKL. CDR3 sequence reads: CASSHFSATGAMFF. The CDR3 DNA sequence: TGCGCCAGCAGCCACTTTTCTGCGACAGGGGCTATGTTTTTT.

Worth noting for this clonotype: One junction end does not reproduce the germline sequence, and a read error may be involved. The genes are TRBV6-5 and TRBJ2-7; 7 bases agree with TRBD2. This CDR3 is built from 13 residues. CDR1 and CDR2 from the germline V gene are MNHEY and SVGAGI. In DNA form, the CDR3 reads TGTGCCAGCACCAAGGGAGGGTTACACGAGCACTACTTC. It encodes CASTKGGLHEHYF.

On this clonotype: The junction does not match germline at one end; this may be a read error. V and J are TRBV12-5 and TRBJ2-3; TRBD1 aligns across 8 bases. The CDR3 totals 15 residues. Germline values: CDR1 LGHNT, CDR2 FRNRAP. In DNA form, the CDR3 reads TGTGCTAGTGGTTCCCGGACAGGGAGCACAGATACGCAGTACTTT. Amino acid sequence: CASGSRTGSTDTQYF.

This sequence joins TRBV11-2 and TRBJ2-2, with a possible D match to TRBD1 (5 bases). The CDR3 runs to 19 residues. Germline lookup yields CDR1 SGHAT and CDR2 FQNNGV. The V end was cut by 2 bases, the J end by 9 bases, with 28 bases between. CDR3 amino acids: CASSLLALHGDTRAWELFF. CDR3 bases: TGTGCCAGCAGCTTATTAGCCCTACATGGTGATACCAGGGCCTGGGAGCTGTTTTTT.

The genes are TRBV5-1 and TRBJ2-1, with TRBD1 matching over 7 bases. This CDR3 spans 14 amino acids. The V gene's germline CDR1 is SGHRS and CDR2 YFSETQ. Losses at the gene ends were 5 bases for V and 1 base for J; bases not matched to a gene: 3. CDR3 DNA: TGCGCCAGCAGGCAGGGACAGTCCTACAATGAGCAGTTCTTC. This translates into CASRQGQSYNEQFF.

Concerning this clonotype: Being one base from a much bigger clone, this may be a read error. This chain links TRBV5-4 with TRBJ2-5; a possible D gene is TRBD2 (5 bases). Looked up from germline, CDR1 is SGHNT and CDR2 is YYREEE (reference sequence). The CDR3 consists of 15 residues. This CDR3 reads CAGSSARGFQETQYF. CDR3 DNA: TGTGCCGGCAGCTCGGCGCGCGGGTTTCAAGAGACCCAGTACTTC.